The rows below give T cell receptor beta chains drawn from one sample of a study of blood T cell repertoires in COVID-19. Profiling relied on immunoSEQ multiplex PCR, and the TCRdb table lists in-frame clones only, not all of them. The table lists 30,000 to 45,000 clones, around 81% of them singletons. Sequenced input: peripheral blood. These receptors all stem from a human donor in a cohort sampled during active COVID-19. Both conserved end residues are part of each CDR3. The D gene is left open where the match is weak. The size of a clone is reported for some rows only, either as once, few or many, or as a class for expanded clones.

cdr3_nt: TGTGCTAGTGGTTTATCAGGGGGTGGAAACACCATATATTTT
cdr3_aa: CASGLSGGGNTIYF
clone_size: NA
v_call: TRBV12-5
j_call: TRBJ1-3
d_call: TRBD1

cdr3_nt: TGTGCCAGCAGCTTGGGGACTAGCGGGGGAACAGATACGCAGTATTTT
cdr3_aa: CASSLGTSGGTDTQYF
clone_size: NA
v_call: TRBV7-2
j_call: TRBJ2-3
d_call: TRBD2

cdr3_nt: TGTGCCAGCAGCTTGGGACAGGGGTGGGCTTTCTTT
cdr3_aa: CASSLGQGWAFF
clone_size: few
v_call: TRBV5-5
j_call: TRBJ1-1
d_call: TRBD1

cdr3_nt: TGTGCCAGCAGCCGCCCCGGGTCAGGGTTGAAGACTAATGAAAAACTGTTTTTT
cdr3_aa: CASSRPGSGLKTNEKLFF
clone_size: NA
v_call: TRBV11-3
j_call: TRBJ1-4
d_call: NA

cdr3_nt: TGTGCCAGCAGCTTGAGGACACCTAAATCGGAGACCCAGTACTTC
cdr3_aa: CASSLRTPKSETQYF
clone_size: NA
v_call: TRBV5-6
j_call: TRBJ2-5
d_call: NA

cdr3_nt: TGTGCCAGCAGTTACTCGAGTAGCAATCAGCCCCAGCATTTT
cdr3_aa: CASSYSSSNQPQHF
clone_size: NA
v_call: TRBV6-6
j_call: TRBJ1-5
d_call: NA

cdr3_nt: TGTGCCAGCAGCACCCCCCCGGGGGAAGATACGCAGTATTTT
cdr3_aa: CASSTPPGEDTQYF
clone_size: NA
v_call: TRBV6-2/TRBV6-3
j_call: TRBJ2-3
d_call: NA

cdr3_nt: TGTGCCACCAGAGACGACAGACAGAACACTGAAGCTTTCTTT
cdr3_aa: CATRDDRQNTEAFF
clone_size: NA
v_call: TRBV24-1
j_call: TRBJ1-1
d_call: NA

cdr3_nt: TGTGCCAGCTCACCACCTCTAAATGAGCAGTTCTTC
cdr3_aa: CASSPPLNEQFF
clone_size: NA
v_call: TRBV18
j_call: TRBJ2-1
d_call: NA

cdr3_nt: TGTGCCAGCAGCCAAATATTAGTATCGTCCAATGAGCAGTTCTTC
cdr3_aa: CASSQILVSSNEQFF
clone_size: few
v_call: TRBV3-1/TRBV3-2
j_call: TRBJ2-1
d_call: NA

cdr3_nt: TGTGCCAGCAGCGGGCAGGTCTCTGGAAACACCATATATTTT
cdr3_aa: CASSGQVSGNTIYF
clone_size: NA
v_call: TRBV5-6
j_call: TRBJ1-3
d_call: NA

cdr3_nt: TGTGCCAGCAGCGGGGGTAGCGGGGCCACAGATACGCAGTATTTT
cdr3_aa: CASSGGSGATDTQYF
clone_size: NA
v_call: TRBV2
j_call: TRBJ2-3
d_call: TRBD2

cdr3_nt: TGCGCCAGCAGCCCAGTCAGGGGGCTTGGGACTGAAGCTTTCTTT
cdr3_aa: CASSPVRGLGTEAFF
clone_size: NA
v_call: TRBV5-1
j_call: TRBJ1-1
d_call: TRBD1

cdr3_nt: TGTGCCACCAGGACAGACCAAAACATTCAGTACTTC
cdr3_aa: CATRTDQNIQYF
clone_size: NA
v_call: TRBV12-3/TRBV12-4
j_call: TRBJ2-4
d_call: NA

cdr3_nt: TGTGCCAGCAGTAAACACCAGGACAGCCAAGAGACCCAGTACTTC
cdr3_aa: CASSKHQDSQETQYF
clone_size: NA
v_call: TRBV28
j_call: TRBJ2-5
d_call: NA

cdr3_nt: TGTGCCAGCAGTTCCCAGGGGGATAACACTGAAGCTTTCTTT
cdr3_aa: CASSSQGDNTEAFF
clone_size: NA
v_call: TRBV6-5
j_call: TRBJ1-1
d_call: TRBD1

cdr3_nt: TGTGCCAGCAGTACCTACTCCGAAGCTTTCTTT
cdr3_aa: CASSTYSEAFF
clone_size: NA
v_call: TRBV12-3/TRBV12-4
j_call: TRBJ1-1
d_call: NA

cdr3_nt: TGTGCCAGCTCACCCGTCGGACAGGGAGTGGGGGAGCAGTACTTC
cdr3_aa: CASSPVGQGVGEQYF
clone_size: NA
v_call: TRBV18
j_call: TRBJ2-7
d_call: TRBD1

cdr3_nt: TGTGCCAGCAGTTTAGCCGGGACAGGAGACAATGAGCAGTTCTTC
cdr3_aa: CASSLAGTGDNEQFF
clone_size: NA
v_call: TRBV28
j_call: TRBJ2-1
d_call: TRBD1

cdr3_nt: TGCGCCAGCAGCCCCCTCAATAGGGACAGCACTGAAGCTTTCTTT
cdr3_aa: CASSPLNRDSTEAFF
clone_size: once
v_call: TRBV4-3
j_call: TRBJ1-1
d_call: TRBD1

cdr3_nt: TGTGCCAGCAGTACCGAACAGGTTCTAGGGTCACCCCTCCACTTT
cdr3_aa: CASSTEQVLGSPLHF
clone_size: NA
v_call: TRBV27
j_call: TRBJ1-6
d_call: NA

cdr3_nt: TGTGCCAGCAGTTTGTGGGGGACAGGGGCCAACGTCCTGACTTTC
cdr3_aa: CASSLWGTGANVLTF
clone_size: NA
v_call: TRBV27
j_call: TRBJ2-6
d_call: NA

cdr3_nt: TGCGCCAGCAGCCAAGGCAGGGGGCGGCCAGATACGCAGTATTTT
cdr3_aa: CASSQGRGRPDTQYF
clone_size: NA
v_call: TRBV4-1
j_call: TRBJ2-3
d_call: TRBD1

cdr3_nt: TGTGCCAGCAGCCCAGAGCTAGCGGGGGGGCAGAGGCAGTTCTTC
cdr3_aa: CASSPELAGGQRQFF
clone_size: NA
v_call: TRBV7-6
j_call: TRBJ2-1
d_call: TRBD2

cdr3_nt: TGTGCCAGCAGCCGGGACAGGGGTAACACCGGGGAGCTGTTTTTT
cdr3_aa: CASSRDRGNTGELFF
clone_size: NA
v_call: TRBV27
j_call: TRBJ2-2
d_call: TRBD1

cdr3_nt: TGTGCCAGCTCACCATCGTCCGGAGAGACCCAGTACTTC
cdr3_aa: CASSPSSGETQYF
clone_size: NA
v_call: TRBV18
j_call: TRBJ2-5
d_call: NA

cdr3_nt: TGTGCCAGCAGTGAATCGAGGAGCCGGGTGGGGAACACTGAAGCTTTCTTT
cdr3_aa: CASSESRSRVGNTEAFF
clone_size: once
v_call: TRBV25-1
j_call: TRBJ1-1
d_call: NA

cdr3_nt: TGTGCCAGCAGCCAAGGAATCATCCAGGGCCAGGAAAAACTGTTTTTT
cdr3_aa: CASSQGIIQGQEKLFF
clone_size: NA
v_call: TRBV14
j_call: TRBJ1-4
d_call: NA

cdr3_nt: TGCAGTGGGAGCTCCTACAATGAGCAGTTCTTC
cdr3_aa: CSGSSYNEQFF
clone_size: few
v_call: TRBV20-1
j_call: TRBJ2-1
d_call: NA

cdr3_nt: TGTGCCAGCAGTCTCCCCGGGACTAGCGCCAACGAGCAGTACTTC
cdr3_aa: CASSLPGTSANEQYF
clone_size: NA
v_call: TRBV2
j_call: TRBJ2-7
d_call: TRBD2

cdr3_nt: TGTGCCAGCAGTGAACGGGGGTTTAACTATGGCTACACCTTC
cdr3_aa: CASSERGFNYGYTF
clone_size: NA
v_call: TRBV2
j_call: TRBJ1-2
d_call: NA

cdr3_nt: TGTGCCAGCAGTGAATATTCCTCAATAGCGGCCCACAATGAGCAGTTCTTC
cdr3_aa: CASSEYSSIAAHNEQFF
clone_size: NA
v_call: TRBV25-1
j_call: TRBJ2-1
d_call: NA

cdr3_nt: TGTGCCAGCAGTTGGCAGGGTTATAGCACAGATACGCAGTATTTT
cdr3_aa: CASSWQGYSTDTQYF
clone_size: NA
v_call: TRBV27
j_call: TRBJ2-3
d_call: NA

cdr3_nt: TGCAGTGCTAGTTTCATGACAGGGACCAATCAGCCCCAGCATTTT
cdr3_aa: CSASFMTGTNQPQHF
clone_size: NA
v_call: TRBV20-1
j_call: TRBJ1-5
d_call: TRBD1

cdr3_nt: TGTGCCAGCAGTGAGCTTAACAGGTCGGAGGGCTACACCTTC
cdr3_aa: CASSELNRSEGYTF
clone_size: few
v_call: TRBV2
j_call: TRBJ1-2
d_call: NA

cdr3_nt: TGTGCCAGCAGTGAAGACAGGGTGGCTAAAAACATTCAGTACTTC
cdr3_aa: CASSEDRVAKNIQYF
clone_size: NA
v_call: TRBV6-1
j_call: TRBJ2-4
d_call: NA

cdr3_nt: TGTGCCAGTAGTAACGGGACCGGGCGGGGAGAGACCCAGTACTTC
cdr3_aa: CASSNGTGRGETQYF
clone_size: NA
v_call: TRBV19
j_call: TRBJ2-5
d_call: NA

cdr3_nt: TGTGCCAGTTTCCTCATTGGGGGCCCCGTCGATGAGCAGTTCTTC
cdr3_aa: CASFLIGGPVDEQFF
clone_size: NA
v_call: TRBV7-2
j_call: TRBJ2-1
d_call: NA

cdr3_nt: TGTGCCAGCTCGTCACAGGGGACACTCTACAATGAGCAGTTCTTC
cdr3_aa: CASSSQGTLYNEQFF
clone_size: NA
v_call: TRBV18
j_call: TRBJ2-1
d_call: TRBD1

cdr3_nt: TGTGCCAGCAGCCGGACACTTCAGAACACTGAAGCTTTCTTT
cdr3_aa: CASSRTLQNTEAFF
clone_size: NA
v_call: TRBV4-2
j_call: TRBJ1-1
d_call: NA

cdr3_nt: TGTGCCACCTACTCTATGGGCACAGATACGCAGTATTTT
cdr3_aa: CATYSMGTDTQYF
clone_size: NA
v_call: TRBV15
j_call: TRBJ2-3
d_call: NA

cdr3_nt: TGTGCCAGCAGCCCCCAGACAGGGAGAGGTACTGAAGCTTTCTTT
cdr3_aa: CASSPQTGRGTEAFF
clone_size: NA
v_call: TRBV14
j_call: TRBJ1-1
d_call: TRBD1

cdr3_nt: TGTGCCAGTAGTAGACAGGGGTTGGGGACTGAAGCTTTCTTT
cdr3_aa: CASSRQGLGTEAFF
clone_size: NA
v_call: TRBV19
j_call: TRBJ1-1
d_call: TRBD1

cdr3_nt: TGTGCCAGCTCCACTGGAGGGAGACTAGGTTACACCGGGGAGCTGTTTTTT
cdr3_aa: CASSTGGRLGYTGELFF
clone_size: medium-sized
v_call: TRBV21-1
j_call: TRBJ2-2
d_call: NA

cdr3_nt: TGTGCCAGCAGCTTGGTGGCTAGCGGGGGCCCCGGGGAGCTGTTTTTT
cdr3_aa: CASSLVASGGPGELFF
clone_size: NA
v_call: TRBV5-4
j_call: TRBJ2-2
d_call: TRBD2

cdr3_nt: TGTGCCACCAGCATTTCCAGGTTAGCTGGAAACACCATATATTTT
cdr3_aa: CATSISRLAGNTIYF
clone_size: NA
v_call: TRBV15
j_call: TRBJ1-3
d_call: NA

cdr3_nt: TGTGCCAGCAGCTTAGGGGTCGTCGGGACAGAACAAGAGACCCAGTACTTC
cdr3_aa: CASSLGVVGTEQETQYF
clone_size: NA
v_call: TRBV11-3
j_call: TRBJ2-5
d_call: TRBD1

cdr3_nt: TGTGCCAGCAGCCAGGGTGTGGGGCGCGATGAAAAACTGTTTTTT
cdr3_aa: CASSQGVGRDEKLFF
clone_size: NA
v_call: TRBV11-3
j_call: TRBJ1-4
d_call: NA

cdr3_nt: TGTGCCAGCAGTTTAAGAGGGCAGAGTGGCTACACCTTC
cdr3_aa: CASSLRGQSGYTF
clone_size: NA
v_call: TRBV12-3/TRBV12-4
j_call: TRBJ1-2
d_call: NA

cdr3_nt: TGCAGTGCTAGTGACCCTAGCGGGGGGACCTACTCCTACAATGAGCAGTTCTTC
cdr3_aa: CSASDPSGGTYSYNEQFF
clone_size: NA
v_call: TRBV20-1
j_call: TRBJ2-1
d_call: TRBD2

cdr3_nt: TGTGCCAGTAGCCAAACAGGGGGACAGCCCCAGCATTTT
cdr3_aa: CASSQTGGQPQHF
clone_size: NA
v_call: TRBV19
j_call: TRBJ1-5
d_call: TRBD1

cdr3_nt: TGTGCCAGCAGTGACAGACAGGCTGGCAAAATTGAAGCTTTCTTT
cdr3_aa: CASSDRQAGKIEAFF
clone_size: NA
v_call: TRBV6-2/TRBV6-3
j_call: TRBJ1-1
d_call: NA

cdr3_nt: TGTGCCAGCTCACCAGTTACAGGGGAGCTGGGCGAGCAGTACTTC
cdr3_aa: CASSPVTGELGEQYF
clone_size: NA
v_call: TRBV18
j_call: TRBJ2-7
d_call: TRBD1

cdr3_nt: TGTGCCAGCAGCAAGGAGACAGTCTTACCCCTCCACTTT
cdr3_aa: CASSKETVLPLHF
clone_size: few
v_call: TRBV3-1/TRBV3-2
j_call: TRBJ1-6
d_call: NA

cdr3_nt: TGTGCCAGCTCACCACCGGGCGCAGTTAATTCACCCCTCCACTTT
cdr3_aa: CASSPPGAVNSPLHF
clone_size: NA
v_call: TRBV18
j_call: TRBJ1-6
d_call: NA

cdr3_nt: TGTGCCAGCAGCTTGGGGACAACCGGAAACACCATATATTTT
cdr3_aa: CASSLGTTGNTIYF
clone_size: NA
v_call: TRBV5-4
j_call: TRBJ1-3
d_call: NA

cdr3_nt: TGTGCCACCAGTGATTTTAGAGGTAGCACAGATACGCAGTATTTT
cdr3_aa: CATSDFRGSTDTQYF
clone_size: NA
v_call: TRBV24-1
j_call: TRBJ2-3
d_call: NA

cdr3_nt: TGTGCCAGCAGTTTAGTCTTGACCGGGGAGCTGTTTTTT
cdr3_aa: CASSLVLTGELFF
clone_size: NA
v_call: TRBV12-3/TRBV12-4
j_call: TRBJ2-2
d_call: NA

cdr3_nt: TGTGCCAGTAGTATTCGGCAGGGGATTGGGTACGAGCAGTACTTC
cdr3_aa: CASSIRQGIGYEQYF
clone_size: once
v_call: TRBV19
j_call: TRBJ2-7
d_call: NA

cdr3_nt: TGCGCCAGCAGCCAAGGCCCGGGGGGGGTCACTGAAGCTTTCTTT
cdr3_aa: CASSQGPGGVTEAFF
clone_size: NA
v_call: TRBV4-1
j_call: TRBJ1-1
d_call: NA